Below, 25 T cell receptor beta chains from the same sample are listed, as sequenced in a study of cytomegalovirus exposure and HLA in healthy donors. PCR amplification relied on 60 Vbeta primers (plus 13 Jbeta primers). This table comes from immunoSEQ multiplex PCR, and its TCRdb copy is limited to in-frame clones, with some not included. The table shows roughly 150,000 clones, with about 75% occurring only once. The sequencing sample was made of PBMCs. The receptor source for this set is a man aged 18 to 29 in good health and CMV-seropositive.

This clone has more than one count but fewer than ten. V usage is TRBV5-1 and J usage is TRBJ1-1, with TRBD1 matching 8 bases. There are 13 residues in the CDR3. Trimming removed 5 bases from V and 7 bases from J; junction bases left unmatched: 7. Germline loops: CDR1 SGHRS, CDR2 YFSETQ. DNA for the CDR3: TGCGCCAGCAGTTCAGGGGGCCGGGGTGAAGCTTTCTTT. Translated: CASSSGGRGEAFF.

The V gene is TRBV5-1, the J gene TRBJ2-5; 8 bases line up with TRBD2. CDR1 and CDR2 (germline): SGHRS, YFSETQ. The CDR3 consists of 15 residues. The ends lost 3 bases at V and 5 bases at J; junction bases unmatched: 9. The CDR3 loop reads CASSSGGGGGETQYF. The CDR3 region has the DNA TGCGCCAGCAGCTCGGGGGGGGGTGGAGGCGAGACCCAGTACTTC.

This chain joins TRBV29-1 and TRBJ1-4; 7 bases agree with TRBD1. Trimming at V came to 3 bases and at J to 6 bases, leaving 1 base not matched to a gene. Germline CDR1 reads SQVTM; CDR2 reads ANQGSEA. The CDR3 has 12 residues. The CDR3 is CSVDQGDEKLFF. The CDR3 nucleotides read TGCAGCGTTGACCAGGGGGATGAAAAACTGTTTTTT.

The gene calls are TRBV2 and TRBJ2-1, with a possible D match to TRBD1 (6 bases). Germline V gene data show CDR1 as SNHLY and CDR2 as FYNNEI. Trimming removed 8 bases at V and 0 bases at J, with 11 bases between. CDR3 length: 14 residues. The CDR3: CASLRGSSYNEQFF. The CDR3 nucleotides read TGTGCCAGCCTGAGGGGGAGCTCCTACAATGAGCAGTTCTTC. Using reference TRBV2 and TRBJ2-1 for the parts outside the CDR3, the full variable domain is EPEVTQTPSHQVTQMGQEVILRCVPISNHLYFYWYRQILGQKVEFLVSFYNNEISEKSEIFDDQFSVERPDGSNFTLKIRSTKLEDSAMYFCASLRGSSYNEQFFGPGTRLTVL.

The V and J genes are TRBV5-4 and TRBJ1-2; possible D gene TRBD1, 5 bases. V was pared by 1 base and J by 2 bases, with 12 bases between. Germline V CDR1 and CDR2: SGHNT, YYREEE (reference sequence). The CDR3 covers 15 residues. CDR3 DNA sequence: TGTGCCAGCAGCTTGCCCCGGGGGGGAAACTATGGCTACACCTTC. Translated, it gives CASSLPRGGNYGYTF.

V is TRBV4-1 and J is TRBJ2-5; 7 bases are a match to TRBD2. Per the germline V gene, CDR1 is MGHRA and CDR2 is YSYEKL. Trimming took 0 bases from V and 6 from J; bases not matched to a gene: 7. CDR3 length: 15 amino acids. This CDR3 is CASSQERALAQTQYF. In DNA, the CDR3 is TGCGCCAGCAGCCAAGAAAGAGCACTAGCGCAGACCCAGTACTTC.

The chain is built from TRBV14 and TRBJ2-2, with D unclear. This CDR3 spans 13 amino acids. The ends were cut back, 4 bases at V and 6 bases at J, with 9 bases in the middle. In germline, CDR1 is SGHDN, CDR2 FVKESK. As DNA, the CDR3 is TGTGCCAGCAGCCCGAGAACTGCCGGGGAGCTGTTTTTT. This sequence encodes CASSPRTAGELFF.

V and J are TRBV2 and TRBJ2-3; perhaps TRBD1 as D (6 bases). The CDR3 runs 15 residues. Trimming removed 6 bases at V and 1 base at J, with 14 bases between. Per germline, CDR1 SNHLY and CDR2 FYNNEI. Here the CDR3 DNA reads TGTGCCAGCAGGAAGCAGGGGTACGGCACAGATACGCAGTATTTT. This translates into CASRKQGYGTDTQYF.

The chain links TRBV5-1 to TRBJ1-3; 10 bases map to TRBD1. The V gene end was trimmed by 4 bases and the J gene end by 9 bases; junction bases not matched to a gene: 13. The germline V gene encodes CDR1 SGHRS and CDR2 YFSETQ. This CDR3 comprises 16 residues. CDR3 sequence: CASSKETGGEVATIYF. Written as DNA, the CDR3 is TGCGCCAGCAGCAAAGAGACAGGGGGCGAAGTGGCCACCATATATTTT. Complete variable domain (other parts from reference TRBV5-1 and TRBJ1-3): KAGVTQTPRYLIKTRGQQVTLSCSPISGHRSVSWYQQTPGQGLQFLFEYFSETQRNKGNFPGRFSGRQFSNSRSEMNVSTLELGDSALYLCASSKETGGEVATIYFGEGSWLTVV.

The chain has TRBV14 and TRBJ1-1; a possible D gene is TRBD1 (5 bases). Trimming pared 1 base from V and 6 bases from J, leaving 12 bases between. Germline CDR1 is SGHDN and CDR2 is FVKESK. The CDR3 totals 14 residues. The CDR3 here is CASSQGGGIAEAFF. In DNA form, the CDR3 reads TGTGCCAGCAGCCAAGGGGGGGGTATAGCTGAAGCTTTCTTT.

This sequence joins TRBV27 and TRBJ2-5; D is ambiguous. V was shortened by 2 bases and J by 5 bases, with 12 bases between the two germline ends. Per germline, CDR1 MNHEY and CDR2 SMNVEV (reference sequence). The CDR3 is 14 residues long. The CDR3 loop is CASSLRGLRETQYF. DNA for the CDR3: TGTGCCAGCAGTTTAAGAGGTTTAAGGGAGACCCAGTACTTC.

The rearrangement links TRBV29-1 to TRBJ2-7, with 10 bases matching TRBD2. Trimming at V came to 5 bases and at J to 0 bases, leaving 7 bases not matched to a gene. CDR1 and CDR2 from the germline V gene are SQVTM and ANQGSEA. The CDR3 runs 15 residues. The CDR3: CSVSGGAPGSYEQYV. The CDR3 nucleotides read TGCAGCGTTAGCGGGGGGGCCCCCGGCTCCTACGAGCAGTACGTC.

The chain couples TRBV25-1 to TRBJ2-1; TRBD2 matches at 7 bases. Trimming took 6 bases from V and 7 from J; bases not matched to a gene: 18. Germline V CDR1 and CDR2: MGHDK, SYGVNS. The CDR3 consists of 17 residues. This CDR3 reads CASSVGTAGAQGNEQFF. DNA for the CDR3: TGTGCCAGCAGCGTCGGTACTGCGGGAGCGCAAGGGAATGAGCAGTTCTTC. Variable domain in full (rest from reference TRBV25-1 and TRBJ2-1): EADIYQTPRYLVIGTGKKITLECSQTMGHDKMYWYQQDPGMELHLIHYSYGVNSTEKGDLSSESTVSRIRTEHFPLTLESARPSHTSQYLCASSVGTAGAQGNEQFFGPGTRLTVL.

The chain joins TRBV11-2 to TRBJ2-2; the match to TRBD2 covers 13 bases. The V gene's germline CDR1 is SGHAT and CDR2 FQNNGV. V trimming: 10 bases; J trimming: 3 bases; junction bases outside the gene matches: 11. The CDR3 length is 17 residues. The CDR3 region is CAIRLAGGVVDTGELFF. CDR3 nucleotides: TGTGCCATCCGACTAGCGGGAGGTGTGGTGGACACCGGGGAGCTGTTTTTT.

This clone came up a few times. The gene calls are TRBV27 and TRBJ1-2, with D perhaps TRBD1 (6 bases). Looked up from germline, CDR1 is MNHEY and CDR2 is SMNVEV (reference sequence). CDR3 length: 13 amino acids. V was cut by 6 bases and J by 4 bases, with 12 bases left in between. CDR3 nucleotide sequence: TGTGCCAGCAGCATGACAGGATTCTATGGCTACACCTTC. Translation gives CASSMTGFYGYTF.

This chain connects TRBV19 to TRBJ1-6, with unresolved D. Deletions cut 3 bases from V and 7 bases from J, with 13 bases between. The germline gives CDR1 LNHDA, CDR2 SQIVND (reference sequence). The CDR3 covers 15 residues. The CDR3 protein is CASSIAGGTNSPLHF. The CDR3 DNA reads TGTGCCAGTAGTATTGCTGGAGGCACCAATTCACCCCTCCACTTT.

This clone occurred a few times. CDR3 DNA: TGCGCCAGCAGCCAAGGACAGGGGGAGGCCTATGGCTACACCTTC. Amino acid sequence: CASSQGQGEAYGYTF. This chain links TRBV4-1 with TRBJ1-2; 9 bases are a match to TRBD1. Germline CDR1 MGHRA, CDR2 YSYEKL. With 1 base clipped from V and 4 bases from J, the junction kept 4 bases outside the gene matches. CDR3 length: 15 residues.

The rearrangement joins TRBV9 to TRBJ1-1; weak D call: TRBD1 (6 bases). Germline CDR1 reads SGDLS; CDR2 reads YYNGEE. This CDR3 has 13 amino acids. V lost 4 bases and J 7 bases, leaving 14 bases between the germline ends. CDR3 loop: CASSIQGGGEAFF. CDR3 nucleotides: TGTGCCAGCAGCATACAGGGAGGGGGTGAAGCTTTCTTT.

The chain links TRBV19 to TRBJ2-5; D is possibly TRBD2 (5 bases). Germline V gene sequence: CDR1 LNHDA, CDR2 SQIVND (reference sequence). The CDR3 has 12 residues. V lost 1 base to trimming and J lost 5 bases, with 5 bases between them. CDR3: CASSIGGETQYF. The CDR3 DNA reads TGTGCCAGTAGTATAGGAGGGGAGACCCAGTACTTC. Full variable domain (missing parts from reference TRBV19 and TRBJ2-5): DGGITQSPKYLFRKEGQNVTLSCEQNLNHDAMYWYRQDPGQGLRLIYYSQIVNDFQKGDIAEGYSVSREKKESFPLTVTSAQKNPTAFYLCASSIGGETQYFGPGTRLLVL.

The chain combines TRBV4-2 with TRBJ2-6; 8 positions agree with TRBD1. Germline CDR1 is LGHNA and CDR2 is YNFKEQ. V gave up 2 bases and J gave up 8 bases; unmatched junction bases: 8. This CDR3 region has 16 residues. CDR3 sequence reads: CASSQTDRGRSNVLTF. The CDR3 coding sequence is TGTGCCAGCAGCCAAACCGACAGGGGAAGGTCCAACGTCCTGACTTTC.

The gene calls are TRBV2 and TRBJ2-1; D is perhaps TRBD2 (6 bases). The V gene's germline CDR1 is SNHLY and CDR2 FYNNEI. Between the trimmed V and J ends, which lost 1 base and 10 bases, there was a span of 11 bases. The CDR3 spans 13 residues. In DNA, the CDR3 is TGTGCCAGCAGTGAAGGGGGGGATGGCGAGCAGTTCTTC. It codes for CASSEGGDGEQFF. Based on the CDR3 plus reference TRBV2 and TRBJ2-1, the full variable domain is EPEVTQTPSHQVTQMGQEVILRCVPISNHLYFYWYRQILGQKVEFLVSFYNNEISEKSEIFDDQFSVERPDGSNFTLKIRSTKLEDSAMYFCASSEGGDGEQFFGPGTRLTVL.

The chain links TRBV13 to TRBJ2-3; 10 nucleotides agree with TRBD2. There are 16 residues in the CDR3. Per germline, CDR1 PRHDT and CDR2 FYEKMQ (reference sequence). V was clipped by 5 bases and J by 5 bases; unmatched bases: 10. CDR3 DNA: TGTGCCAGCAGCGGACGTCTCCGACTAGCGGGAGATACGCAGTATTTT. This sequence encodes CASSGRLRLAGDTQYF.

The J gene is TRBJ2-7, the V gene TRBV5-1; 8 bases are a match to TRBD2. CDR1 SGHRS and CDR2 YFSETQ come from the germline V gene. With V trimmed by 5 bases and J by 4 bases, 8 bases remained unmatched. This CDR3 is 14 amino acids long. CDR3 nucleotides: TGCGCCAGCAGTCTTTACGGGGGGGAGTACGAGCAGTACGTC. Translating gives CASSLYGGEYEQYV.

The chain recombines TRBV19 with TRBJ1-3, with TRBD1 matching 7 bases. The CDR3 is 17 amino acids. V lost 2 bases and J lost 0; bases outside the gene matches: 7. Germline V gives CDR1 LNHDA, CDR2 SQIVND (reference sequence). The DNA of the CDR3 is TGTGCCAGTAGTATAACGGGACAGACGATCTCTGGAAACACCATATATTTT. Translating gives CASSITGQTISGNTIYF.

The V and J genes are TRBV10-3 and TRBJ1-6, with TRBD1 matching 7 bases. Germline V lookup: CDR1 ENHRY, CDR2 SYGVKD. The V and J ends lost 4 bases and 8 bases, in that order; junction bases with no gene match: 2. This CDR3 region has 13 residues. The CDR3 DNA sequence: TGTGCCATCAGTGGCGACAGGGATTCACCCCTCCACTTT. Amino acid sequence: CAISGDRDSPLHF.